One T cell receptor beta chain is described in this entry. The antigen is unknown. This specimen belongs to a study of T cell responses to AZD1222 COVID-19 vaccine. Findings and caveats of the study: None of the repertoires were sampled until the peak T cell response had passed. White British donors predominated, females outnumbered males, and clonal diversity was possibly underestimated. Mapped onto spike, vaccine-associated CD4 TCRs spanned it and were dominant at 160-218 and 743-854. Two AZD1222 administrations were followed by greater Spike-specific TCR breadth and depth.

Here immunoSEQ multiplex PCR was the method, and the copy in TCRdb shows in-frame clones only, minus some. The profile shows about 110,000 clones, around nine tenths of them singletons. V shed 4 bases and J 3 bases; nucleotides not matched to a gene: 2. Germline loops: CDR1 SGHRS, CDR2 YFSETQ. This CDR3 has 13 amino acids. The material sequenced was peripheral blood, taken on day 0 of MenACWY control vaccination. This chain joins TRBV5-1 and TRBJ2-7; TRBD1 matches at 9 bases. The clonotype originates from an adult in good health. CDR3 region: CASSPTGGYEQYF. CDR3 sequence (DNA): TGCGCCAGCAGCCCGACAGGGGGCTACGAGCAGTACTTC.